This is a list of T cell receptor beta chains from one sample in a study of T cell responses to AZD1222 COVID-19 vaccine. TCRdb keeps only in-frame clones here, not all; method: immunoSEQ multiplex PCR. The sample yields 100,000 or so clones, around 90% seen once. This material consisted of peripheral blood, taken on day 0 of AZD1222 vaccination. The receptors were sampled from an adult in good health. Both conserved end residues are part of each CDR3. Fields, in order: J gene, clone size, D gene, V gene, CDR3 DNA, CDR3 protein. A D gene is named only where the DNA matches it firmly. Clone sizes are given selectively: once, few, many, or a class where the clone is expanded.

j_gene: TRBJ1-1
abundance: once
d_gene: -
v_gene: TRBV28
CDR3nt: TGTGCCAGCAGAGATACGCGAGTTGAAGCTTTCTTT
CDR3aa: CASRDTRVEAFF

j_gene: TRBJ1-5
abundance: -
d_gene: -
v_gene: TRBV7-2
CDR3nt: TGTGCCAGCAGCTTAGGGGGGGGCCCGGCGCCCCAGCATTTT
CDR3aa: CASSLGGGPAPQHF

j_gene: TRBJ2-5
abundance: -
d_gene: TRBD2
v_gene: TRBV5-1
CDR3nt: TGCGCCAGCAGCACCATACTAGCGGGGGGGTACCAAGAGACCCAGTACTTC
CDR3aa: CASSTILAGGYQETQYF

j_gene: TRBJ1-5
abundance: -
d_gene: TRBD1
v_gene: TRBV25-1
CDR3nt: TGTGCCAGCACTGGGACAGGCAATCAGCCCCAGCATTTT
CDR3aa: CASTGTGNQPQHF

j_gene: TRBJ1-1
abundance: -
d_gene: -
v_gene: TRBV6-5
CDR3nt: TGTGCCAGCAGTTACAGCGGGGGATTGAGTACTGAAGCTTTCTTT
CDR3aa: CASSYSGGLSTEAFF

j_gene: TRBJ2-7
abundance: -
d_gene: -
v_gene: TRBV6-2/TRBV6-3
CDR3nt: TGTGCCAGCAGTTCCAGGACCTACGAGCAGTACTTC
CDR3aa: CASSSRTYEQYF

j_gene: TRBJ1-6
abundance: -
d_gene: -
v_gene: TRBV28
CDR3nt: TGTGCCAGCGGGATGGACGGTTATTCACCCCTCCACTTT
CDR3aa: CASGMDGYSPLHF

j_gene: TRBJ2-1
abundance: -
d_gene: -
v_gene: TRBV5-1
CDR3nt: TGCGCCAGCAGCTTGGTAGGGGGTCGGAACAATGAGCAGTTCTTC
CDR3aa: CASSLVGGRNNEQFF

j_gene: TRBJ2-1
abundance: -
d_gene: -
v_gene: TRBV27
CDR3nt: TGTGCCAGCAGTTATAGCGCCAGGGCTAATGAGCAGTTCTTC
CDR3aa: CASSYSARANEQFF

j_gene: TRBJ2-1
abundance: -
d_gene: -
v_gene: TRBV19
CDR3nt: TGTGCCACCAAGACAGGCCCCTACAATGAGCAGTTCTTC
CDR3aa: CATKTGPYNEQFF

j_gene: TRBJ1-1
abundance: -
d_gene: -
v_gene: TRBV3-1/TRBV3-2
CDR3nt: TGTGCCAGCAGCCACCTTGGGGACGGCGGAGCTTTCTTT
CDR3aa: CASSHLGDGGAFF

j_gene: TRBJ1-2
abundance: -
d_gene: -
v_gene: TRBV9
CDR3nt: TGTGCCAGCAGCGTAAGGAGGGGCCAAGACTATGGCTACACCTTC
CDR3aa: CASSVRRGQDYGYTF

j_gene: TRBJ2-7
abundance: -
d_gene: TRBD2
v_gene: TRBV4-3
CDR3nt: TGCGCCAGCAGCCTCCCAGGGGGGACTAGCGGGACAGAGCCCCAATCCGAGCAGTACTTC
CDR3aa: CASSLPGGTSGTEPQSEQYF

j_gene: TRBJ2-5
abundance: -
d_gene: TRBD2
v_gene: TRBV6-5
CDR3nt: TGTGCCAGCGGGGGGACTAGCTTTGAGACCCAGTACTTC
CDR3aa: CASGGTSFETQYF

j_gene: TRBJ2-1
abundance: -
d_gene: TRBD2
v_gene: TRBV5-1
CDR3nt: TGCGCCAGCAGTCGCGTGGTGACTAGCGGGGGGAATGAGCAGTTCTTC
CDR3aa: CASSRVVTSGGNEQFF

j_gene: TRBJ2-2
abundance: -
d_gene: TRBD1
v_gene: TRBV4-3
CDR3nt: TGCGCCAGCAGCCGAACAGGGGCCCACACCGGGGAGCTGTTTTTT
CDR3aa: CASSRTGAHTGELFF

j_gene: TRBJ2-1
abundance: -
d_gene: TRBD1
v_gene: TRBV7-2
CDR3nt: TGTGCCAGCAGCAGGGGGCGGGCGGGCAATGAGCAGTTCTTC
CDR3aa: CASSRGRAGNEQFF

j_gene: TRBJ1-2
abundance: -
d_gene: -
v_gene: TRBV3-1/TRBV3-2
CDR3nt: TGTGCCAGCAGCCAAGGGAGGGGGGCCTATGGCTACACCTTC
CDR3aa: CASSQGRGAYGYTF

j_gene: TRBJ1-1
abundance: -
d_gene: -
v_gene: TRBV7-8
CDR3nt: TGTGCCAGCAGCTTCGGTCCCCCGGGGTTGAACACTGAAGCTTTCTTT
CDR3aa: CASSFGPPGLNTEAFF

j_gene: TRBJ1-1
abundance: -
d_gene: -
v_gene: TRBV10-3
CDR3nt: TGTGCCATCAGTGAGTCGGTATTAGCTGACTCCCCTGAAGCTTTCTTT
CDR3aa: CAISESVLADSPEAFF

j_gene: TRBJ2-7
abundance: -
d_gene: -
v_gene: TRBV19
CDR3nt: TGTGCCAGTAGTATAGTTAAGGGCTACGAGCAGTACTTC
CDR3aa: CASSIVKGYEQYF

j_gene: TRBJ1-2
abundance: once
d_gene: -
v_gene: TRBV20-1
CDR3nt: TGCAGTGCTAGAACTGACTATGGCTACACCTTC
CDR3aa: CSARTDYGYTF

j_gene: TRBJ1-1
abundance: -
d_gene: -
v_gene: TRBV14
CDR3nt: TGTGCCAGCAGCCAAAACAAGGGGGTTCAGGCTGAAGCTTTCTTT
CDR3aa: CASSQNKGVQAEAFF